The rows below give T cell receptor beta chains drawn from one sample of a study of blood T cell repertoires in COVID-19. Clones were sequenced by immunoSEQ multiplex PCR, and TCRdb holds only the in-frame ones, with some missing. There are 150,000 to 200,000 clones in the sample; roughly 84% occur only once, and roughly 6.9% lies in the top ten. The material sequenced was PBMCs or T cells enriched from blood (not recorded which). The receptors here all came from a man in his forties who had recovered from COVID-19. CDR3s include the opening cysteine and the closing phenylalanine or tryptophan. The D gene is left open where the match is weak. Rows may omit the clone size; those that give it use once, few, many or a size class.

j_call v_call clone_size d_call cdr3_nt cdr3_aa
TRBJ1-5 TRBV23-1 . . TGCGCCAGCAGTCAGGAACAGGGAATATATAGCAATCAGCCCCAGCATTTT CASSQEQGIYSNQPQHF
TRBJ2-2 TRBV5-1 . TRBD2 TGCGCCAGCAGCACCACCGGGACTACGGGCACCGGGGAGCTGTTTTTT CASSTTGTTGTGELFF
TRBJ1-5 TRBV4-1 . . TGCGCCAGCAGCCAAGATCACAGAGATCAGCCCCAGCATTTT CASSQDHRDQPQHF
TRBJ2-1 TRBV6-5 once . TGTGCCAGCAGTTCGCCGGGAAAGAGGCACGAGCAGTTCTTC CASSSPGKRHEQFF
TRBJ1-1 TRBV6-5 once . TGTGCCAGCAGTCACCGACAGGCTGAAGCTTTCTTT CASSHRQAEAFF
TRBJ1-4 TRBV2 . TRBD1 TGTGCCAGCATTGAGGGGGCTTATAATGAAAAACTGTTTTTT CASIEGAYNEKLFF
TRBJ2-5 TRBV7-2 . TRBD1 TGTGCCAGCAGCTTCACGGGCGGAGATCGGACAGGGAAATCAGAGACCCAGTACTTC CASSFTGGDRTGKSETQYF
TRBJ2-7 TRBV28 . TRBD1 TGTGCCAGCCGGCCTGGCAGGGGGCTCTACGAGCAGTACTTC CASRPGRGLYEQYF
TRBJ2-3 TRBV11-3 . TRBD2 TGTGCCAGCAGCCGCGGGACTAGCGGATTTAGCACAGATACGCAGTATTTT CASSRGTSGFSTDTQYF
TRBJ1-6 TRBV4-2 . TRBD1 TGTGCCAGCAGCCAAGGATTGGCCAGGGGGCGTTCACCCCTCCACTTT CASSQGLARGRSPLHF
TRBJ1-3 TRBV2 few TRBD1 TGTGCCAGCGTGGGGACAGGGGGCACCGGAAACACCATATATTTT CASVGTGGTGNTIYF
TRBJ2-5 TRBV15 few . TGTGCCACCAGCAGGGAGGGAGAGACCCAGTACTTC CATSREGETQYF
TRBJ2-3 TRBV4-3 . . TGCGCCAGCAGCCAAGCTGGGCTAGCAGGCTACACAGATACGCAGTATTTT CASSQAGLAGYTDTQYF
TRBJ2-3 TRBV5-1 . TRBD2 TGCGCCAGCAGCTTCGTGGCGGGGGGGCCTACAGATACGCAGTATTTT CASSFVAGGPTDTQYF
TRBJ1-1 TRBV5-1 . TRBD1 TGCGCCAGCAGCTTGGAGTCGGCACAGGGGGAAGCTTTCTTT CASSLESAQGEAFF
TRBJ1-1 TRBV5-1 . . TGCGCCAGCAGCGTGGTAAGTGGACAGAACACTGAAGCTTTCTTT CASSVVSGQNTEAFF
TRBJ2-7 TRBV3-1/TRBV3-2 . TRBD1 TGTGCCAGCAGCCGGGCAGGGGGATCGGGGGAGCAGTACTTC CASSRAGGSGEQYF
TRBJ2-5 TRBV28 once TRBD2 TGTGCCACCTCGGGACTAGCTGGACGGACCCAGTACTTC CATSGLAGRTQYF
TRBJ2-7 TRBV5-1 . . TGCGCCAGCAGCTTGGGGCAGTTCTACGAGCAGTACTTC CASSLGQFYEQYF
TRBJ2-2 TRBV5-1 . TRBD2 TGCGCCAGCAGCTTTAGATATGTCAGCGGGGGGAACACCGGGGAGCTGTTTTTT CASSFRYVSGGNTGELFF
TRBJ1-1 TRBV6-2/TRBV6-3 . . TGTGCCAGCAGCCCCGTCCTTAACACTGAAGCTTTCTTT CASSPVLNTEAFF
TRBJ1-5 TRBV6-2/TRBV6-3 . . TGTGCCAGCAGTTACTCTTATAGCAATCAGCCCCAGCATTTT CASSYSYSNQPQHF
TRBJ2-5 TRBV10-3 . . TGTGCCATCAGTGGACAGTACCAAGAGACCCAGTACTTC CAISGQYQETQYF
TRBJ1-1 TRBV28 . . TGTGCCAGCAGTCCCCCTTCAGGACAGAACACTGAAGCTTTCTTT CASSPPSGQNTEAFF
TRBJ1-2 TRBV20-1 . TRBD1 TGCAGTGCTAGTGTAAAAGGACAGGGGGATGGCTACACCTTC CSASVKGQGDGYTF
TRBJ1-1 TRBV6-5 . . TGTGCCAGCGAACGAGAAATAATGAACACTGAAGCTTTCTTT CASEREIMNTEAFF
TRBJ2-3 TRBV6-1 . TRBD2 TGTGCCAGCAGCCACAGCGCGGGAGGACGAGATACGCAGTATTTT CASSHSAGGRDTQYF
TRBJ1-1 TRBV6-5 . TRBD1 TGTGCCAGCGCTGGACAGGAGGACACTGAAGCTTTCTTT CASAGQEDTEAFF
TRBJ1-1 TRBV21-1 . . TGTGCCAGCAGCGCCTACAGGGGTCAGGGGGCCACTGAAGCTTTCTTT CASSAYRGQGATEAFF
TRBJ1-2 TRBV5-5 few . TGTGCCAGCAGCCTTTTGGGGCCAGAGAACTATGGCTACACCTTC CASSLLGPENYGYTF
TRBJ2-3 TRBV27 few TRBD1 TGTGCCAGCAACCCGGGACAGGGGGCGTTTATTGCGTTTGGAGATACGCAGTATTTT CASNPGQGAFIAFGDTQYF
TRBJ1-1 TRBV5-4 . . TGTGCCAGCAGTCGAGAATTTCCGCCGATGAACACTGAAGCTTTCTTT CASSREFPPMNTEAFF
TRBJ2-7 TRBV29-1 . TRBD1 TGCAGCGTAGCGCAAGGGACAGGGCCCTACGAGCAGTACTTC CSVAQGTGPYEQYF
TRBJ1-1 TRBV28 . TRBD1 TGTGCCAGCAGTTTAGGACAGGGGTACACTGAAGCTTTCTTT CASSLGQGYTEAFF
TRBJ1-2 TRBV19 . TRBD1 TGTGCCAGTAGGCGGGGACAGTCTGATGGCTACACCTTC CASRRGQSDGYTF
TRBJ1-2 TRBV6-1 . . TGTGCCAGCAGTGAAGAGGGGGACGGGTTTAACTATGGCTACACCTTC CASSEEGDGFNYGYTF
TRBJ2-2 TRBV9 . TRBD2 TGTGCCAGCAGCGAGGGCCTTGGACTAGCGGGGGGGCTACCCGGGGAGCTGTTTTTT CASSEGLGLAGGLPGELFF
TRBJ2-7 TRBV2 . TRBD1 TGTGCCAGCACAAAAGACAGGGCTGGCGAGCAGTACTTC CASTKDRAGEQYF
TRBJ2-5 TRBV2 . TRBD2 TGTGCCAGCAGGCGCGGGGGGCTTCCCTTAGAGACCCAGTACTTC CASRRGGLPLETQYF
TRBJ1-2 TRBV29-1 . . TGCAGCGTCCTGGATGGGGGCAACTATGGCTACACCTTC CSVLDGGNYGYTF
TRBJ1-2 TRBV7-9 few . TGTGCCAGCAGCCTGGAGCGGGTTTCTAACTATGGCTACACCTTC CASSLERVSNYGYTF
TRBJ1-3 TRBV19 . . TGTGCCAGTAGTTCTTCTCCCGTCCCTGGAAACACCATATATTTT CASSSSPVPGNTIYF
TRBJ1-2 TRBV28 . TRBD1 TGTGCCAGCATCGATGAAGGACAGGGGTTACTCTATGGCTACACCTTC CASIDEGQGLLYGYTF
TRBJ2-3 TRBV4-2 . . TGTGCCAGCAGCCAGGAGAGGGACGCGGGGCGTACGCAGTATTTT CASSQERDAGRTQYF
TRBJ2-7 TRBV5-4 . TRBD2 TGTGCCAGCAGCGCCACTAGCGGGTATCACTCCTACGAGCAGTACTTC CASSATSGYHSYEQYF
TRBJ2-7 TRBV4-1 once TRBD1 TGCGCCAGCAGCCAGGAACAACGGGGACAGGGGGCTGCAGGAACCTACGAGCAGTACTTC CASSQEQRGQGAAGTYEQYF
TRBJ1-4 TRBV5-6 . TRBD1 TGTGCCAGCAGCTCGTCCAGGGGGTATCGGGCTAATGAAAAACTGTTTTTT CASSSSRGYRANEKLFF
TRBJ1-2 TRBV7-2 . . TGTGCCAGCAGCTCGACGCAGGGCTATGGCTACACCTTC CASSSTQGYGYTF
TRBJ2-1 TRBV27 . TRBD1 TGTGCCAGCAGTCTCCACTTCGGACAGGGAGGTGAGCAGTTCTTC CASSLHFGQGGEQFF
TRBJ1-2 TRBV18 . . TGTGCCAGCTCACCTGACAGTTATAACTATGGCTACACCTTC CASSPDSYNYGYTF